The clone carrying this TCR beta chain was observed a handful of times. This entry comes from a study of blood T cell repertoires in COVID-19. V was clipped by 4 bases and J by 7 bases, with 18 bases between them. The CDR3 runs 15 residues. The germline V gene has CDR1 SGHRS and CDR2 YFSETQ. As handled by the study authors: Reference gene primer amplification yielded estimated nucleated cell counts. Libraries were prepared by immunoSEQ multiplex PCR; TCRdb keeps only in-frame clonotypes and omits some of them. The D gene and trimming were derived from the DNA, and the V and J assignments and clone size from that table. The data contain about 97,000 clones, about 87% of them singletons.

V gene TRBV5-1 combines with J gene TRBJ2-1; a possible D gene is TRBD1 (5 bases). The source of this sequence is a human donor in a cohort sampled during active COVID-19. What was sequenced was peripheral blood. CDR3 region: CASSPTGRGLNEQFF. The CDR3 DNA reads as TGCGCCAGCAGCCCTACAGGTCGTGGTCTAAATGAGCAGTTCTTC.